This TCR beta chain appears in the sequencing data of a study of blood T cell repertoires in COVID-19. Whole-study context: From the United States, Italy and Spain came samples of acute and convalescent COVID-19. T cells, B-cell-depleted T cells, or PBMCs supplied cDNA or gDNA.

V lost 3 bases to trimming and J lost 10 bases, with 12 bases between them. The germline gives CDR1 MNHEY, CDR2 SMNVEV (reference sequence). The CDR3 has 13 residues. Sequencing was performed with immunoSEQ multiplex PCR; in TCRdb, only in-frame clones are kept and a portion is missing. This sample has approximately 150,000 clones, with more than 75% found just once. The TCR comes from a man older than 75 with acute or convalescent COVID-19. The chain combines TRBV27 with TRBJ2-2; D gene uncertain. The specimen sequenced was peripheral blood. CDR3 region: CASSFVADTELFF. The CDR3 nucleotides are TGTGCCAGCAGTTTCGTCGCAGACACGGAGCTGTTTTTT.